The TCR beta chain under discussion was sequenced for a study of cytomegalovirus exposure and HLA in healthy donors. It was with 60 Vbeta and 13 Jbeta primers that the PCR ran. Original handling: Later, roughly 77 million unique TCR beta chains were counted in an analysis, and 10 million to 12 million of them were shared. Measured with immunoSEQ multiplex PCR; TCRdb has only the in-frame clones, and not every one. V, J and clone size are those of that table, while D and trimming were read from the DNA. The sample includes about 150,000 clones, around 80% of them seen just once. The CDR3 consists of 16 residues. V was clipped by 6 bases and J by 4 bases, with 18 bases between them. Germline CDR1 and CDR2: MDHEN and SYDVKM.

The chain carries TRBV28 and TRBJ1-4; a weak D match, TRBD1 (6 bases). This receptor was identified in a woman younger than 35 in good health and CMV-seronegative. The sequenced sample consisted of PBMCs. In DNA form, the CDR3 reads TGTGCCAGCAGACTCCGAGGGGGGGCCCGTAATGAAAAACTGTTTTTT. Amino acids: CASRLRGGARNEKLFF.